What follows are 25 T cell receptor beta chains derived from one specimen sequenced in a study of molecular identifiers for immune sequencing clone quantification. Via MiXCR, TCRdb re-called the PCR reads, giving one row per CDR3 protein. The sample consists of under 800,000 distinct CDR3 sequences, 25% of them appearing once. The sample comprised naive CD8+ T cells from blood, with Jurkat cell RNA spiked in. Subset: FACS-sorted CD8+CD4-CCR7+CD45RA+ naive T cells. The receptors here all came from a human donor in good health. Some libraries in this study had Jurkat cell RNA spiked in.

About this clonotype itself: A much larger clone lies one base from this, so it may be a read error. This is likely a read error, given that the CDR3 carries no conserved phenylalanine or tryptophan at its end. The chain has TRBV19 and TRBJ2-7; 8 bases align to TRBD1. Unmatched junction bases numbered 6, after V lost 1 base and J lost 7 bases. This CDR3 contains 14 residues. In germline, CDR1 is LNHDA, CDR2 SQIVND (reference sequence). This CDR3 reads CASSIGTGFTEQYL. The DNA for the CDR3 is TGTGCCAGTAGTATAGGGACAGGGTTTACGGAGCAGTACCTC.

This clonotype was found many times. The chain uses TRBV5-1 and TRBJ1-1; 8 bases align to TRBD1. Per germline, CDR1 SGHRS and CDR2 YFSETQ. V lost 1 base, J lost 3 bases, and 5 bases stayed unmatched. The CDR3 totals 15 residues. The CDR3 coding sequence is TGCGCCAGCAGCTTGAACCGGGACAGGTACACTGAAGCTTTCTTT. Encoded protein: CASSLNRDRYTEAFF.

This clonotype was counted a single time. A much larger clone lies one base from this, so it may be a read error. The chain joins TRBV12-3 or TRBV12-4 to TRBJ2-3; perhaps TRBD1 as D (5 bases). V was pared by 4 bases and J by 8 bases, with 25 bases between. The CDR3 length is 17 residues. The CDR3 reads CASSSPGQGSSVGTQYF. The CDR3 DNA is TGTGCCAGCAGTTCCCCCGGGCAGGGTAGTAGTGTAGGTACGCAGTATTTT.

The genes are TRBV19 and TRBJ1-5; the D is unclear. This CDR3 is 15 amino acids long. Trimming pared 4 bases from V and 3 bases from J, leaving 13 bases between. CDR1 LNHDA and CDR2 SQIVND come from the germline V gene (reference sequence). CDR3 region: CASSTGLGPNQPQHF. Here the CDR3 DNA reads TGTGCCAGTAGTACCGGATTAGGGCCCAATCAGCCCCAGCATTTT.

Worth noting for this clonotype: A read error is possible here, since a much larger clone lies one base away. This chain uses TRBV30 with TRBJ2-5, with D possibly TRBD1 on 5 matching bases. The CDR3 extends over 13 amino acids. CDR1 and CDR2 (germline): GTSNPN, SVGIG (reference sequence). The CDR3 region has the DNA TGTGCCTGGGACCCACTGGGGCTAAAGACCCAGCACTTC. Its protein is CAWDPLGLKTQHF.

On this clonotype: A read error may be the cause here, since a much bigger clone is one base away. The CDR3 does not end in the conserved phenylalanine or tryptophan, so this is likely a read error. CDR3: CAWSVGPHRGYNEQFL. In DNA form, the CDR3 reads TGTGCCTGGAGTGTAGGCCCCCACAGAGGATACAATGAGCAGTTCTTA. V and J are TRBV30 and TRBJ2-1; unclear D gene. Germline CDR1 reads GTSNPN; CDR2 reads SVGIG (reference sequence). This CDR3 is built from 16 residues. Trimming took off 0 bases at V and 4 bases at J, with 16 bases between the two ends.

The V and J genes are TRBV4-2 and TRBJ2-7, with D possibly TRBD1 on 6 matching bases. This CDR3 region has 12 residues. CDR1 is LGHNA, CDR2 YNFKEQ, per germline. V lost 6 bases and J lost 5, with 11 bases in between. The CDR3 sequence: CASRGTKDEQYF. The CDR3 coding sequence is TGTGCCAGCAGGGGGACAAAGGACGAGCAGTACTTC.

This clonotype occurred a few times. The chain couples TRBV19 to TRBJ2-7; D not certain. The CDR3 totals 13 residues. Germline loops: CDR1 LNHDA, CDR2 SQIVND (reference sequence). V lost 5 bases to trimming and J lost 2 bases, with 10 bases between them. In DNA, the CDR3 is TGTGCCAGTAGTGCCTCTCAACCCTACGAGCAGTACTTC. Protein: CASSASQPYEQYF.

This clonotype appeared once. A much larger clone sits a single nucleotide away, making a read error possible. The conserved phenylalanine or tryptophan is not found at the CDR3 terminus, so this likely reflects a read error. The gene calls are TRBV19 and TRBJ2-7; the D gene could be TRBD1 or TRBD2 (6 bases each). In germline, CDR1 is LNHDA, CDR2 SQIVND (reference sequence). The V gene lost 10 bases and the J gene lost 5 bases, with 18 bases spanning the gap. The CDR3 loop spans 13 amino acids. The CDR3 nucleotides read TGTGCCACTTCGACCGTGGAGGGGGACGAGCAGTACTTA. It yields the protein CATSTVEGDEQYL.

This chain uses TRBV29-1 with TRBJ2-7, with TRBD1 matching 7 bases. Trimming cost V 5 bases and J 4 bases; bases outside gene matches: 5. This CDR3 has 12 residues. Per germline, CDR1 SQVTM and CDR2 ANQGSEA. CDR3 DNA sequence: TGCAGCGTTTTGACAGGGCCTTACGAGCAGTACTTC. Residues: CSVLTGPYEQYF.

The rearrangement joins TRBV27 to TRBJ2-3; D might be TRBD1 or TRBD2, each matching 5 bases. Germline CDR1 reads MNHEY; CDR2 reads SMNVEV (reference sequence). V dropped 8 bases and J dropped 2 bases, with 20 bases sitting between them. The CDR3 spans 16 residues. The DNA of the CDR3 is TGTGCCAGCCGATATGGGGGAGTGGCCTACACAGATACGCAGTATTTT. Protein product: CASRYGGVAYTDTQYF.

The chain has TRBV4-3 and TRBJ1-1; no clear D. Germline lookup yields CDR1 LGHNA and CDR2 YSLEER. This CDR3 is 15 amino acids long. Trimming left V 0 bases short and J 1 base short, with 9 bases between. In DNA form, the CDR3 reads TGCGCCAGCAGCCAAGATTGGGCCGCGAACACTGAAGCTTTCTTT. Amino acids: CASSQDWAANTEAFF.

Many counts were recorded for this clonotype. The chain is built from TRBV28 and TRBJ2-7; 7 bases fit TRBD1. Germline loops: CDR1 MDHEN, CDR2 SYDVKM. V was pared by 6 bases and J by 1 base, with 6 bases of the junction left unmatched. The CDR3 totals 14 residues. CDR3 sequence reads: CASSDRAVSYEQYF. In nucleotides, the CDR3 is TGTGCCAGCAGCGACAGGGCTGTTTCCTACGAGCAGTACTTC.

The CDR3 sequence: CAISESVVGSGANVLTF. CDR3 nucleotide sequence: TGTGCCATCAGTGAGTCAGTTGTCGGCTCTGGGGCCAACGTCCTGACTTTC. The chain is built from TRBV10-3 and TRBJ2-6, with D hard to call. The V and J ends lost 0 bases and 0 bases respectively, with 9 bases between them. CDR1 and CDR2 from the germline V gene are ENHRY and SYGVKD. This CDR3 is 17 amino acids long.

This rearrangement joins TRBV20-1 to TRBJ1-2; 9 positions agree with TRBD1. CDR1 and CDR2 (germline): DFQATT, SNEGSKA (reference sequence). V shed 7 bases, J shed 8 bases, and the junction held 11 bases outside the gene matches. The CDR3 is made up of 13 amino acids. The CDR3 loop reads CSGTNGTGYGYTF. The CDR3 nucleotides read TGCAGTGGAACCAACGGGACAGGGTACGGCTACACCTTC.

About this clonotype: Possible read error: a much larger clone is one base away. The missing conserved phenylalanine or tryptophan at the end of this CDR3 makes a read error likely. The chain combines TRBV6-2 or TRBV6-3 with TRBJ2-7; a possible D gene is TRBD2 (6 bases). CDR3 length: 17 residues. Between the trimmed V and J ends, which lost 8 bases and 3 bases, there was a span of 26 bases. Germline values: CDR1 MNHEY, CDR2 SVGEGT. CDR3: CASGSLARSRYDYEQYI. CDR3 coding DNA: TGTGCCAGCGGCTCACTAGCTCGTTCACGGTATGACTACGAGCAGTACATC.

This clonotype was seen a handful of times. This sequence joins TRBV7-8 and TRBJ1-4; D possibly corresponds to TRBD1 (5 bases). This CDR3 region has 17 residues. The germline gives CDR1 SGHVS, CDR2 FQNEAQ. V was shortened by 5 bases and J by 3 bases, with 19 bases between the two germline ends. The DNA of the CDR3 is TGTGCCAGCAGCCGAACCCCTGCTAGACAGTCTAATGAAAAACTGTTTTTT. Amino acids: CASSRTPARQSNEKLFF.

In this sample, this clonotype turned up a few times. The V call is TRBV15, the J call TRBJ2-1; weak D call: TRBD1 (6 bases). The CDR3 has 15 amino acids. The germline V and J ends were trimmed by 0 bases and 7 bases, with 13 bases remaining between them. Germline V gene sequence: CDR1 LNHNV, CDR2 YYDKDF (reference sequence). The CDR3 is CATSRDADSRNEQFF. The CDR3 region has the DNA TGTGCCACCAGCAGAGATGCGGACAGCCGTAATGAGCAGTTCTTC.

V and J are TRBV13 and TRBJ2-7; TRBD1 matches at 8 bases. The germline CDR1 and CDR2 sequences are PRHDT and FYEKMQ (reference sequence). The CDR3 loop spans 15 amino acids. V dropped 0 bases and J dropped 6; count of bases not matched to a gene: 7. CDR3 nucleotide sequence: TGTGCCAGCAGCTTAGGCGCAGGGGGCTTCGCCGAGCAGTACTTC. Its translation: CASSLGAGGFAEQYF. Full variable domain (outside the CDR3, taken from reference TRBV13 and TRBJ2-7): AAGVIQSPRHLIKEKRETATLKCYPIPRHDTVYWYQQGPGQDPQFLISFYEKMQSDKGSIPDRFSAQQFSDYHSELNMSSLELGDSALYFCASSLGAGGFAEQYFGPGTRLTVT.

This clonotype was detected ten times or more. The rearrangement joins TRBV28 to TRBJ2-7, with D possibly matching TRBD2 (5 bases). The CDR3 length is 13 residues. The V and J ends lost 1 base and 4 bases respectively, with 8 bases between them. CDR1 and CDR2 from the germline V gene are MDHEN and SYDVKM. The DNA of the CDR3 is TGTGCCAGCAGTTTATCGGGGTGGTACGAGCAGTACTTC. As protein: CASSLSGWYEQYF.

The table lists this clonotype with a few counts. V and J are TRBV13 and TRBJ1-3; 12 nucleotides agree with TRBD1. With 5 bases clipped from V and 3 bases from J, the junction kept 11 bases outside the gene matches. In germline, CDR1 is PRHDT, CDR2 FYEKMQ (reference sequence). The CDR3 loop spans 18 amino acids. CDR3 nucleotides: TGTGCCAGCAGCACCCGGGACAGGGGGCATCATTTTGGAAACACCATATATTTT. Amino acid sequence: CASSTRDRGHHFGNTIYF.

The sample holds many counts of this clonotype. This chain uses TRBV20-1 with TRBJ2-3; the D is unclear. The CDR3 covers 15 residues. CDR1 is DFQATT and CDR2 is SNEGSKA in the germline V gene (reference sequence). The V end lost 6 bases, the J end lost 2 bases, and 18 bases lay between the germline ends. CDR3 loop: CSADPSFVDTDTQYF. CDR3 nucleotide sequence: TGCAGTGCCGACCCTTCATTTGTCGACACAGATACGCAGTATTTT.

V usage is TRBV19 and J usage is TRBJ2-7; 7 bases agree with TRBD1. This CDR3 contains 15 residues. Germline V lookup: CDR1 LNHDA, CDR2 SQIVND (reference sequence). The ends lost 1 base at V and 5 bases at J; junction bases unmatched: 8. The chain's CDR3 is CASSIGQGLLHEQYF. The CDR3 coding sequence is TGTGCCAGTAGTATAGGACAGGGTCTCCTCCACGAGCAGTACTTC. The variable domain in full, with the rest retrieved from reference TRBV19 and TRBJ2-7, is DGGITQSPKYLFRKEGQNVTLSCEQNLNHDAMYWYRQDPGQGLRLIYYSQIVNDFQKGDIAEGYSVSREKKESFPLTVTSAQKNPTAFYLCASSIGQGLLHEQYFGPGTRLTVT.

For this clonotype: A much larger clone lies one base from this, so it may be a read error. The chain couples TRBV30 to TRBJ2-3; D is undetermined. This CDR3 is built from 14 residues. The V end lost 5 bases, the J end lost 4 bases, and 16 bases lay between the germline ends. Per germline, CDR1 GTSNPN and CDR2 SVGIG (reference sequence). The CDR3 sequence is CAWGAGVWPDTQYF. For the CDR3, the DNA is TGTGCCTGGGGTGCTGGGGTTTGGCCAGATACGCAGTATTTT.

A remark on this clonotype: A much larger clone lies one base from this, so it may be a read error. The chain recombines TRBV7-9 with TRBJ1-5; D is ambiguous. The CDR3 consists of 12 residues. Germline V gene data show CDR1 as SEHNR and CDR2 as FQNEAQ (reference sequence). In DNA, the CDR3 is TGTGCCAACAGCCTTCTTCTTGGGCCCCAGCATTTT. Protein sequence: CANSLLLGPQHF.